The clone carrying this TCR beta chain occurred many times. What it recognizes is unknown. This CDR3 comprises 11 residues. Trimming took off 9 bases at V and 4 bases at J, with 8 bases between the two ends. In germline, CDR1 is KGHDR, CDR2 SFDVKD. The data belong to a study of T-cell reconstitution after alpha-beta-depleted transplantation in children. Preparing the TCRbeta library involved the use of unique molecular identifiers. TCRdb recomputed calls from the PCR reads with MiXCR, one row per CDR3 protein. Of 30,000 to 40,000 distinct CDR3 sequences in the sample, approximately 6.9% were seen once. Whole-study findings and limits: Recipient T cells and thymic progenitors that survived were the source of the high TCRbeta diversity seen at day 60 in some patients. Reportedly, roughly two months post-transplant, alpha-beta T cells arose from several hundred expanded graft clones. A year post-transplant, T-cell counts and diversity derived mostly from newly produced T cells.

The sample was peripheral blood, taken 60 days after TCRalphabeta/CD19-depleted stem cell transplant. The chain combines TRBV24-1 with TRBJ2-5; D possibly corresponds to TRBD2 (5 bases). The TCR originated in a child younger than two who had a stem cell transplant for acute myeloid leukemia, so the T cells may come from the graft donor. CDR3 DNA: TGTGCCACCGGAGGCAGAGAGACCCAGTACTTC. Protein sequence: CATGGRETQYF.